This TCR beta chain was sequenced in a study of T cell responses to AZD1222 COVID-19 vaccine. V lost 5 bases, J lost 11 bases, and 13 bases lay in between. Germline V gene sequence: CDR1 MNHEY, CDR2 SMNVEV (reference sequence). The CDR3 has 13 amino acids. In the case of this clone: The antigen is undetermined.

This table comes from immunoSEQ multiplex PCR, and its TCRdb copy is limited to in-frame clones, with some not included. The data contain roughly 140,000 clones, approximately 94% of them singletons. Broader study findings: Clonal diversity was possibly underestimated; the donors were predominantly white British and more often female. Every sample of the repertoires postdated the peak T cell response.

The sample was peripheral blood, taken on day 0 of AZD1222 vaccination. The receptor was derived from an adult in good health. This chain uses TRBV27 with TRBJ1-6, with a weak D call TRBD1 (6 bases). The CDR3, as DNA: TGTGCCAGCAGTCCGGGGGCGTGGACACCCCTCCACTTT. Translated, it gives CASSPGAWTPLHF.